What follows are 25 T cell receptor beta chains derived from one specimen sequenced in a study of blood T cell repertoires in COVID-19. TCRdb's table, derived via immunoSEQ multiplex PCR, lists solely in-frame clones and lacks some. In the table there are over 300,000 clones, about 90% of which are singletons. Sequencing input: peripheral blood. The receptors stem from a man between 18 and 29 years old who had recovered from COVID-19.

The chain combines TRBV6-6 with TRBJ1-2, with D possibly TRBD1 on 5 matching bases. The CDR3 runs 12 residues. Germline assignment: CDR1 MNHNY and CDR2 SVGAGI (reference sequence). V was cut by 5 bases and J by 6 bases, with 10 bases left in between. CDR3 in DNA: TGTGCCAGCAGTCTACCAGGGAATGGCTACACCTTC. Translating gives CASSLPGNGYTF.

The gene calls are TRBV5-1 and TRBJ2-7; TRBD1 matches at 8 bases. The CDR3 has 13 amino acids. The junction had 7 bases not matched to a gene; V was cut back by 4 bases and J by 7 bases. The germline V gene encodes CDR1 SGHRS and CDR2 YFSETQ. CDR3 in amino acids: CASSPDRVEEQYF. The DNA of the CDR3 is TGCGCCAGCAGCCCGGACAGGGTTGAAGAGCAGTACTTC.

The V call is TRBV19, the J call TRBJ2-6; D remains unclear. Trimming removed 6 bases at V and 4 bases at J, with 16 bases between. The CDR3 is 16 residues long. The germline V gene has CDR1 LNHDA and CDR2 SQIVND (reference sequence). CDR3 residues: CASSDRVRSGANVLTF. The CDR3 DNA is TGTGCCAGTAGCGACCGGGTAAGATCCGGGGCCAACGTCCTGACTTTC.

The rearrangement uses TRBV27 and TRBJ1-4; D not certain. CDR1 and CDR2 from the germline V gene are MNHEY and SMNVEV (reference sequence). Trimming left V 1 base short and J 5 bases short, with 8 bases between. The CDR3 runs 14 residues. The CDR3 DNA reads TGTGCCAGCAGTTTATTTTTCCCAAATGAAAAACTGTTTTTT. Protein sequence: CASSLFFPNEKLFF. The complete variable domain, with remaining parts taken from reference TRBV27 and TRBJ1-4, reads EAQVTQNPRYLITVTGKKLTVTCSQNMNHEYMSWYRQDPGLGLRQIYYSMNVEVTDKGDVPEGYKVSRKEKRNFPLILESPSPNQTSLYFCASSLFFPNEKLFFGSGTQLSVL.

The genes are TRBV5-1 and TRBJ1-1, with a possible D match to TRBD1 (6 bases). The CDR3 is 15 amino acids. The germline V gene has CDR1 SGHRS and CDR2 YFSETQ. With 0 bases removed from V and 3 bases from J, the gap between germline ends came to 12 bases. CDR3 region: CASSLGSAGDTEAFF. In DNA form, the CDR3 reads TGCGCCAGCAGCTTGGGATCTGCAGGGGACACTGAAGCTTTCTTT.

This chain connects TRBV7-3 to TRBJ2-2, with 11 bases matching TRBD2. Losses at the gene ends were 4 bases for V and 5 bases for J; bases not matched to a gene: 6. This CDR3 region has 16 residues. The germline V gene has CDR1 SGHTA and CDR2 FQGTGA. This chain's CDR3 is CASSSLAGVGTGELFF. The CDR3, as DNA: TGTGCCAGCAGCTCACTAGCGGGAGTGGGGACCGGGGAGCTGTTTTTT.

About this clone itself: Other DNA sequences in the same sample also yield this CDR3. The chain has TRBV5-1 and TRBJ2-7; TRBD2 is a possible D gene (6 bases). The V gene's germline CDR1 is SGHRS and CDR2 YFSETQ. Trimming took off 5 bases at V and 0 bases at J, with 9 bases between the two ends. The length of the CDR3 is 13 residues. The CDR3 loop is CASRAGSSYEQYF. The CDR3 DNA reads TGCGCCAGCAGGGCGGGATCCTCCTACGAGCAGTACTTC.

The chain combines TRBV5-1 with TRBJ1-5; the match to TRBD1 covers 8 bases. The CDR3 runs 16 residues. The ends lost 3 bases at V and 2 bases at J; junction bases unmatched: 7. The germline CDR1 and CDR2 sequences are SGHRS and YFSETQ. CDR3 protein: CASSSGQGAGNQPQHF. DNA of the CDR3: TGCGCCAGCAGCTCCGGGCAGGGGGCTGGCAATCAGCCCCAGCATTTT.

As concerns this clone: Within the sample, other DNA sequences also encode this same CDR3. The genes are TRBV6-5 and TRBJ1-1, with D tentatively TRBD1 (6 bases). The CDR3 spans 13 residues. Germline V gene data show CDR1 as MNHEY and CDR2 as SVGAGI. V was trimmed by 0 bases and J by 4 bases, leaving 6 bases between them. The CDR3 spells CASSYSGGTEAFF. For the CDR3, the DNA is TGTGCCAGCAGTTACTCAGGGGGCACTGAAGCTTTCTTT.

This sequence joins TRBV20-1 and TRBJ1-2; D gene ambiguous. This CDR3 contains 11 residues. CDR1 DFQATT and CDR2 SNEGSKA come from the germline V gene (reference sequence). V gave up 1 base and J gave up 3 bases, with 3 bases separating them. Here the CDR3 DNA reads TGCAGTGCTAGAGCTTACTATGGCTACACCTTC. Translated: CSARAYYGYTF.

This sequence joins TRBV19 and TRBJ2-1; a possible D gene is TRBD2 (6 bases). Germline V gene lookup returns CDR1 LNHDA and CDR2 SQIVND (reference sequence). V lost 1 base to trimming and J lost 8 bases, with 9 bases between them. This CDR3 region has 13 residues. The CDR3 DNA is TGTGCCAGTAGTATAGTTGGAGGGTATGAGCAGTTCTTC. Amino acid sequence: CASSIVGGYEQFF.

This chain joins TRBV7-2 and TRBJ2-7, with TRBD2 matching over 11 bases. The trim removed 1 base at V and 5 bases at J, leaving 7 bases unmatched. This CDR3 is built from 16 residues. In germline, CDR1 is SGHTA, CDR2 FQGNSA. As DNA, the CDR3 is TGTGCCAGCAGCTTAGGACCAACTAGCGGGGGCCACGAGCAGTACTTC. Protein: CASSLGPTSGGHEQYF.

The gene calls are TRBV7-9 and TRBJ2-2; 10 bases agree with TRBD2. Germline trimming cut 7 bases from V and 6 bases from J; bases unmatched to any gene: 14. The CDR3 is made up of 17 amino acids. The germline CDR1 and CDR2 sequences are SEHNR and FQNEAQ (reference sequence). The CDR3 sequence is CASTPGSGGAEAGELFF. CDR3 DNA sequence: TGTGCCAGCACTCCCGGCAGCGGGGGGGCGGAGGCCGGGGAGCTGTTTTTT. Complete variable domain (other parts from reference TRBV7-9 and TRBJ2-2): DTGVSQNPRHKITKRGQNVTFRCDPISEHNRLYWYRQTLGQGPEFLTYFQNEAQLEKSRLLSDRFSAERPKGSFSTLEIQRTEQGDSAMYLCASTPGSGGAEAGELFFGEGSRLTVL.

This clone was seen only once. Other nucleotide sequences in the sample specify the same CDR3. The chain is built from TRBV5-1 and TRBJ1-3; no reliable D call. Trimming cost V 2 bases and J 2 bases, with 5 bases left between them. The CDR3 runs to 13 residues. The germline CDR1 and CDR2 sequences are SGHRS and YFSETQ. CDR3 amino acids: CASSFEAGNTIYF. CDR3 DNA sequence: TGCGCCAGCAGCTTTGAGGCTGGAAACACCATATATTTT.

This clone was recorded a few times. The genes are TRBV29-1 and TRBJ1-2; 8 nucleotides agree with TRBD1. With 6 bases clipped from V and 6 bases from J, the junction kept 6 bases outside the gene matches. Germline V lookup: CDR1 SQVTM, CDR2 ANQGSEA. CDR3 size: 12 residues. The CDR3 spells CSVLTGADGYTF. DNA of the CDR3: TGCAGCGTGCTGACAGGGGCGGATGGCTACACCTTC.

The chain links TRBV7-9 to TRBJ2-7; 7 bases line up with TRBD1. Trimming removed 3 bases from V and 0 bases from J; junction bases left unmatched: 8. From germline, CDR1 is SEHNR and CDR2 FQNEAQ (reference sequence). The CDR3 length is 16 residues. The CDR3 DNA follows: TGTGCCAGCAGCTTTTCGGGGACAGTTGGCTCCTACGAGCAGTACTTC. It specifies CASSFSGTVGSYEQYF. The full variable domain, completed using reference TRBV7-9 and TRBJ2-7, is DTGVSQNPRHKITKRGQNVTFRCDPISEHNRLYWYRQTLGQGPEFLTYFQNEAQLEKSRLLSDRFSAERPKGSFSTLEIQRTEQGDSAMYLCASSFSGTVGSYEQYFGPGTRLTVT.

This clone was counted a few times. The chain recombines TRBV5-1 with TRBJ2-7; D not resolved. Trimming removed 0 bases from V and 7 bases from J, with 11 bases in between. The CDR3 spans 13 residues. Germline CDR1 is SGHRS and CDR2 is YFSETQ. The DNA for the CDR3 is TGCGCCAGCAGCTTGGGCAGGCTGTGGGAGCAGTACTTC. Translated, it gives CASSLGRLWEQYF. Filled out from reference TRBV5-1 and TRBJ2-7, the complete variable domain reads KAGVTQTPRYLIKTRGQQVTLSCSPISGHRSVSWYQQTPGQGLQFLFEYFSETQRNKGNFPGRFSGRQFSNSRSEMNVSTLELGDSALYLCASSLGRLWEQYFGPGTRLTVT.

J is TRBJ2-5 and V is TRBV5-1, with 8 bases identical to TRBD1. Unmatched junction bases numbered 8, after V lost 2 bases and J lost 2 bases. CDR1 and CDR2 from the germline V gene are SGHRS and YFSETQ. The CDR3 contains 16 residues. This CDR3 is CASSFLGTGGQETQYF. CDR3 DNA: TGCGCCAGCAGCTTTCTCGGGACAGGAGGGCAAGAGACCCAGTACTTC.

This clone was found once. The V call is TRBV7-9, the J call TRBJ1-1; TRBD1 matches at 9 bases. V was clipped by 5 bases and J by 3 bases; unmatched bases: 4. Looked up from germline, CDR1 is SEHNR and CDR2 is FQNEAQ (reference sequence). The CDR3 consists of 14 residues. CDR3 nucleotide sequence: TGTGCCAGCAGCACTGGGACAGGGCACACTGAAGCTTTCTTT. The encoded protein is CASSTGTGHTEAFF.

The DNA of the CDR3 is TGTGCCAGCAGTCATATGCTAGCGGGAGCAAGTGAGCAGTTCTTC. The encoded protein is CASSHMLAGASEQFF. This rearrangement joins TRBV6-4 to TRBJ2-1, with 10 bases fitting TRBD2. CDR3 length: 15 amino acids. From germline, CDR1 is MRHNA and CDR2 SNTAGT. With V trimmed by 5 bases and J by 9 bases, 10 bases remained unmatched.

CDR3 in amino acids: CASSPPGSNEQFF. CDR3 sequence (DNA): TGTGCCAGCAGCCCCCCGGGAAGCAATGAGCAGTTCTTC. The chain combines TRBV7-9 with TRBJ2-1, with a tentative D call TRBD2 (5 bases). Germline V gene sequence: CDR1 SEHNR, CDR2 FQNEAQ (reference sequence). Trimming pared 5 bases from V and 6 bases from J, leaving 11 bases between. The length of the CDR3 is 13 residues.

The chain couples TRBV9 to TRBJ2-7; no clear D gene. This CDR3 has 14 amino acids. Trimming stripped 0 bases from V and 2 bases from J, with 9 bases between. Germline assignment: CDR1 SGDLS and CDR2 YYNGEE. CDR3 sequence (DNA): TGTGCCAGCAGCGTAGAAGCCGTAACCTACGAGCAGTACTTC. It specifies CASSVEAVTYEQYF.

This clone has only one observation. The rearrangement links TRBV7-8 to TRBJ2-7, with D uncertain. Germline assignment: CDR1 SGHVS and CDR2 FQNEAQ. The CDR3 is 13 residues long. V lost 2 bases and J lost 5, with 10 bases in between. CDR3 region: CASSLSLLDEQYF. CDR3 nucleotides: TGTGCCAGCAGCTTATCACTTTTAGACGAGCAGTACTTC.

The chain carries TRBV5-1 and TRBJ2-3; perhaps TRBD2 as D (6 bases). The CDR3 sequence is 15 residues long. V was clipped by 3 bases and J by 3 bases, with 14 bases between them. Germline assignment: CDR1 SGHRS and CDR2 YFSETQ. CDR3 nucleotide sequence: TGCGCCAGCAGCTGGGCGGGAATGGAGACAGATACGCAGTATTTT. Amino acids: CASSWAGMETDTQYF. The whole variable domain, remainder taken from reference TRBV5-1 and TRBJ2-3, is KAGVTQTPRYLIKTRGQQVTLSCSPISGHRSVSWYQQTPGQGLQFLFEYFSETQRNKGNFPGRFSGRQFSNSRSEMNVSTLELGDSALYLCASSWAGMETDTQYFGPGTRLTVL.

The chain links TRBV27 to TRBJ1-6, with D uncertain. This CDR3 is 17 amino acids long. Trimming shortened V by 0 bases and J by 10 bases, and 19 bases separated the two germline ends. The V gene's germline CDR1 is MNHEY and CDR2 SMNVEV (reference sequence). As DNA, the CDR3 is TGTGCCAGCAGTTTATCGGGGTGGGAGCGCACTTGGTCACCCCTCCACTTT. Its translation is CASSLSGWERTWSPLHF.